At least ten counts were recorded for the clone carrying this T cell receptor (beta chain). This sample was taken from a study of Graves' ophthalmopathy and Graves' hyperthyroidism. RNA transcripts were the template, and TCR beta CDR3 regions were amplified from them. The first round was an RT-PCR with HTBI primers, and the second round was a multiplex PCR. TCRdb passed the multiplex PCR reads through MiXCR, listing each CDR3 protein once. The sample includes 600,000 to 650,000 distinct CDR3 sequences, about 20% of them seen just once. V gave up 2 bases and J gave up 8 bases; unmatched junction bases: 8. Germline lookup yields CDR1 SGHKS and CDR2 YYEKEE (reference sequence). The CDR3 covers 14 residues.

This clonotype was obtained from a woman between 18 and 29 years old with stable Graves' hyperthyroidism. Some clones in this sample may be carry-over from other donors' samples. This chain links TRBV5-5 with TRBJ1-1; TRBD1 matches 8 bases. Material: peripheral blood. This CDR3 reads CASSFGPWTGEAFF. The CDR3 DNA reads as TGTGCCAGCAGCTTCGGCCCTTGGACAGGGGAAGCTTTCTTT.